One T cell receptor beta chain is described in this entry. These data originate in a study of blood T cell repertoires in COVID-19. Profiling relied on immunoSEQ multiplex PCR, and the TCRdb table lists in-frame clones only, not all of them. The sample includes just over 150,000 clones, approximately 82% of them seen just once. Material for sequencing was peripheral blood. This sequence originates from a woman aged 40 to 49 with COVID-19, enrolled during active disease.

CDR3: CASSRGRMNTEAFF. The CDR3 DNA is TGTGCCAGTAGTAGGGGCCGCATGAACACTGAAGCTTTCTTT. The chain recombines TRBV19 with TRBJ1-1; maybe TRBD1 (5 bases). CDR1 LNHDA and CDR2 SQIVND come from the germline V gene (reference sequence). The CDR3 covers 14 residues. Deletions cut 4 bases from V and 0 bases from J, with 9 bases between.